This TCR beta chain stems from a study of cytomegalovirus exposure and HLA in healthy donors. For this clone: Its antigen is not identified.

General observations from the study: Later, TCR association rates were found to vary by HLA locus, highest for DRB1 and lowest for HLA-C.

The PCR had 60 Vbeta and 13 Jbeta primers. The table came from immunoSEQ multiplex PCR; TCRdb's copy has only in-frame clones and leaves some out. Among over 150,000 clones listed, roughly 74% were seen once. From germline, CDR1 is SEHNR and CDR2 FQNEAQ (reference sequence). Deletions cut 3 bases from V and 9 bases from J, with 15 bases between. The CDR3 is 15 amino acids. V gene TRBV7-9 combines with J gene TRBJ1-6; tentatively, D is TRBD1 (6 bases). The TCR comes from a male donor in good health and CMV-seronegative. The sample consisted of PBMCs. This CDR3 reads CASSFSGDGSSPLHF. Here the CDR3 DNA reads TGTGCCAGCAGCTTTTCAGGGGACGGGTCTTCACCCCTCCACTTT.